Shown below are 9 T cell receptor beta chains from a single sample sequenced in a study of blood T cells in healthy people across ages. Primers used in a second PCR of about 6 to 11 cycles were a sample-barcoded 5' primer and a J-beta primer mix. TCRdb independently ran MiXCR on the 5' RACE reads; one entry per CDR3 protein. The sample records about 900,000 distinct CDR3 sequences, roughly 52% being singletons. What was sequenced was blood. Receptor source: a man aged 25 to 40 in good health.

This clonotype was seen a few times. In nucleotides, the CDR3 is TGTGCCTGTCTACAGGCACAGCGGGCCTACGAGCAGTACTTC. This codes for CACLQAQRAYEQYF. This chain links TRBV30 with TRBJ2-7; a weak D match, TRBD2 (6 bases). Germline V gives CDR1 GTSNPN, CDR2 SVGIG (reference sequence). Trimming left V 6 bases short and J 2 bases short, with 17 bases between. This CDR3 comprises 14 residues.

The gene calls are TRBV10-3 and TRBJ1-2; 9 bases match TRBD1. CDR1 and CDR2 from the germline V gene are ENHRY and SYGVKD. The CDR3 covers 15 residues. The J segment lost 2 bases and the V segment lost 6 bases, leaving 7 bases of the junction unmatched. The CDR3 protein is CAIRRTGERNYGYTF. The CDR3 DNA sequence: TGTGCCATCAGAAGGACAGGGGAAAGAAACTATGGCTACACCTTC.

The chain has TRBV7-8 and TRBJ2-5; D is possibly TRBD2 (7 bases). V was cut by 6 bases and J by 1 base, with 18 bases left in between. CDR1 and CDR2 (germline): SGHVS, FQNEAQ. CDR3 length: 16 amino acids. CDR3 loop: CASSLQAGAVQETQYF. Here the CDR3 DNA reads TGTGCCAGCAGTCTACAGGCGGGGGCCGTCCAAGAGACCCAGTACTTC.

This chain joins TRBV6-1 and TRBJ1-2; D ambiguous. The germline V gene encodes CDR1 MNHNS and CDR2 SASEGT. This CDR3 comprises 12 residues. V gave up 8 bases and J gave up 0 bases, with 7 bases separating them. DNA for the CDR3: TGTGCCAGCGGCCGGACTAACTATGGCTACACCTTC. It encodes CASGRTNYGYTF.

The chain has TRBV6-2 or TRBV6-3 and TRBJ1-5, with 9 nucleotides matching TRBD1. CDR3 length: 15 residues. Germline V gives CDR1 MNHEY, CDR2 SVGEGT. V lost 6 bases and J lost 6; bases outside the gene matches: 9. CDR3 bases: TGTGCCAGCAGAAGCCCCGGGACAGGGAGTCAGCCCCAGCATTTT. Translation: CASRSPGTGSQPQHF.

This chain connects TRBV5-1 to TRBJ2-5, with D possibly being TRBD1 (6 bases). The DNA end favors TRBJ2-7, so the J call may be wrong. CDR1 SGHRS and CDR2 YFSETQ come from the germline V gene. The CDR3 is 14 amino acids. Written as DNA, the CDR3 is TGCGCCAGCAGCCGCAACAGGGTTGAGGACGAGCAGTACTTC. This codes for CASSRNRVEDEQYF.

This chain connects TRBV27 to TRBJ2-3; possibly TRBD1 or TRBD2 for D (5 bases each). The germline V and J ends were trimmed by 0 bases and 9 bases, with 13 bases remaining between them. The CDR3 length is 14 residues. CDR1 and CDR2 (germline): MNHEY, SMNVEV (reference sequence). DNA for the CDR3: TGTGCCAGCAGTTTATCCCGGGGCACGAAGACGCAGTATTTT. The encoded protein is CASSLSRGTKTQYF.

This clonotype has a count of ten or more. The genes are TRBV5-1 and TRBJ2-3; D not certain. The CDR3 is made up of 15 amino acids. Germline V gene sequence: CDR1 SGHRS, CDR2 YFSETQ. V was shortened by 6 bases and J by 1 base, with 15 bases between the two germline ends. CDR3 sequence (DNA): TGCGCCAGCACTCCCCCTGGATCAGGCACAGATACGCAGTATTTT. Its protein product is CASTPPGSGTDTQYF.

This clonotype was seen a handful of times. The chain carries TRBV20-1 and TRBJ1-6; TRBD1 matches 9 bases. V shed 7 bases, J shed 7 bases, and the junction held 5 bases outside the gene matches. Per germline, CDR1 DFQATT and CDR2 SNEGSKA (reference sequence). The CDR3 is made up of 13 amino acids. CDR3 protein: CSVQGAENSPLHF. Here the CDR3 DNA reads TGCAGTGTACAGGGGGCCGAGAATTCACCCCTCCACTTT.